The 22 T cell receptor beta chains below were found in one sample sequenced in a study of early T cells in non-severe SARS-CoV-2 infection. MiXCR, run by TCRdb on the 5' RACE reads, gives a single entry per CDR3 protein. There are 46,000 or so distinct CDR3 sequences in the sample; about 12% occur only once, and around 9.6% lies in the top ten. The sequencing input was whole blood. The origin of the receptors is an adult who was a healthcare worker with PCR-confirmed SARS-CoV-2 infection or an uninfected control (not recorded which).

This chain uses TRBV28 with TRBJ1-5, with unresolved D. CDR3 length: 16 amino acids. CDR1 is MDHEN and CDR2 is SYDVKM in the germline V gene. The ends were cut back, 2 bases at V and 7 bases at J, with 18 bases in the middle. CDR3 sequence: CASSLGGVVKWQPQHF. In DNA form, the CDR3 reads TGTGCCAGCAGTTTAGGTGGGGTCGTCAAATGGCAGCCCCAGCATTTT.

The table lists this clonotype with a few counts. The V and J genes are TRBV9 and TRBJ2-1; 12 nucleotides agree with TRBD2. CDR1 is SGDLS and CDR2 is YYNGEE in the germline V gene. There are 15 residues in the CDR3. J gave up 7 bases and V 3 bases, and 5 bases lay outside the gene matches. As DNA, the CDR3 is TGTGCCAGCAGCGCATGGGGGACTAGCGGGAATGAGCAGTTCTTC. Translating it yields CASSAWGTSGNEQFF. The whole variable domain, filled in from reference TRBV9 and TRBJ2-1, reads DSGVTQTPKHLITATGQRVTLRCSPRSGDLSVYWYQQSLDQGLQFLIQYYNGEERAKGNILERFSAQQFPDLHSELNLSSLELGDSALYFCASSAWGTSGNEQFFGPGTRLTVL.

This clonotype was counted between two and nine times. The V and J genes are TRBV7-2 and TRBJ2-3, with TRBD2 matching 12 bases. Germline V gene data show CDR1 as SGHTA and CDR2 as FQGNSA. Germline trimming cut 6 bases from V and 2 bases from J; bases unmatched to any gene: 6. The CDR3 has 16 amino acids. CDR3 protein: CASSPSSGRATDTQYF. The CDR3 nucleotides are TGTGCCAGCAGTCCCTCTAGCGGGAGGGCCACAGATACGCAGTATTTT.

The chain links TRBV29-1 to TRBJ2-7, with 9 bases identical to TRBD2. The V segment lost 4 bases and the J segment 3 bases; nucleotides outside the gene matches: 4. The CDR3 is 13 amino acids. Germline values: CDR1 SQVTM, CDR2 ANQGSEA. CDR3 in amino acids: CSVGGRVGYEQYF. In nucleotides, the CDR3 is TGCAGCGTTGGCGGGAGGGTAGGCTACGAGCAGTACTTC.

The chain joins TRBV7-3 to TRBJ2-1; TRBD2 agrees at 7 bases. The CDR3 runs to 14 residues. Unmatched junction bases numbered 11, after V lost 5 bases and J lost 10 bases. Germline values: CDR1 SGHTA, CDR2 FQGTGA. This chain's CDR3 is CASSIDPVSGEQFF. In nucleotides, the CDR3 is TGTGCCAGCAGCATAGACCCCGTTAGCGGGGAGCAGTTCTTC.

This clonotype appeared many times. The genes are TRBV29-1 and TRBJ1-1; no reliable D call. Trimming took 5 bases from V and 4 from J, leaving 5 bases between them. In germline, CDR1 is SQVTM, CDR2 ANQGSEA. The CDR3 is made up of 10 amino acids. CDR3 sequence reads: CSVRGTEAFF. CDR3 in DNA: TGCAGCGTTAGAGGCACTGAAGCTTTCTTT.

This clonotype was seen repeatedly, ten times or more. The V call is TRBV12-3 or TRBV12-4, the J call TRBJ1-3, with no clear D. V was pared by 3 bases and J by 4 bases, with 13 bases between. The length of the CDR3 is 15 residues. CDR3 nucleotide sequence: TGTGCCAGCAGTTTTGGCGGCCCCGTCGGAAACACCATATATTTT. Its protein product is CASSFGGPVGNTIYF.

This clonotype was found many times. The chain joins TRBV7-9 to TRBJ1-6, with 9 bases matching TRBD1. V lost 4 bases and J lost 9; bases outside the gene matches: 4. Per the germline V gene, CDR1 is SEHNR and CDR2 is FQNEAQ (reference sequence). The CDR3 extends over 14 amino acids. This chain's CDR3 is CASSSGQGLSPLHF. The CDR3 bases are TGTGCCAGCAGCTCGGGACAGGGCCTTTCACCCCTCCACTTT.

The chain employs TRBV7-3 and TRBJ2-3, with TRBD2 as a possible D gene (6 bases). V lost 5 bases and J lost 6, with 15 bases in between. CDR1 is SGHTA, CDR2 FQGTGA, per germline. The CDR3 runs to 14 residues. Here the CDR3 DNA reads TGTGCCAGCAGCCCCGACTCGGGGGTGGATACGCAGTATTTT. Residues: CASSPDSGVDTQYF.

Regarding this clonotype: This could be a read error, since a much larger clone is one nucleotide away. This chain connects TRBV3-1 to TRBJ2-3, with D perhaps matching TRBD1 or TRBD2 (5 bases each). CDR1 LGHDT and CDR2 YNNKEL come from the germline V gene (reference sequence). V gave up 5 bases and J gave up 4 bases, with 7 bases separating them. The CDR3 covers 12 residues. This CDR3 is CASSLGADTQYF. CDR3 sequence (DNA): TGTGCCAGCAGCTTGGGGGCAGATACGCAGTATTTT.

V is TRBV20-1 and J is TRBJ1-2; no definite D call. Germline CDR1 DFQATT, CDR2 SNEGSKA (reference sequence). Trimming took 5 bases from V and 0 from J, leaving 7 bases between them. This CDR3 is 12 amino acids long. The CDR3 protein is CSAVTSNYGYTF. DNA of the CDR3: TGCAGTGCTGTGACATCTAACTATGGCTACACCTTC.

The chain uses TRBV29-1 and TRBJ2-5, with 15 bases identical to TRBD2. After removal of 6 bases from V and 1 base from J, the junction contained 15 bases not matched to a gene. This CDR3 has 19 residues. Germline CDR1 and CDR2: SQVTM and ANQGSEA. The DNA of the CDR3 is TGCAGCGTCGAAACTTATCGGACTAGCGGGAGGGCCTCCCAAGAGACCCAGTACTTC. It is translated as CSVETYRTSGRASQETQYF.

This clonotype was detected many times. This chain uses TRBV10-3 with TRBJ1-2; D is possibly TRBD1 (6 bases). CDR3 length: 14 amino acids. Trimming removed 3 bases at V and 7 bases at J, with 15 bases between. The V gene's germline CDR1 is ENHRY and CDR2 SYGVKD. The CDR3: CAISDGLQGSGYTF. The CDR3 DNA reads as TGTGCCATCAGTGATGGGCTACAGGGTTCTGGCTACACCTTC.

This clonotype was detected only a few times. The CDR3 here is CASSLREKTTQYF. Written as DNA, the CDR3 is TGTGCCAGCAGTTTGCGGGAGAAGACGACCCAGTACTTC. The chain is built from TRBV27 and TRBJ2-5, with 7 nucleotides matching TRBD2. CDR1 and CDR2 (germline): MNHEY, SMNVEV (reference sequence). Trimming cost V 3 bases and J 7 bases; bases outside gene matches: 5. This CDR3 contains 13 residues.

This clonotype has ten or more counts. DNA of the CDR3: TGCGCCAGCAGCTTTACCGGGGGCGCGGGGGAGACCCAGTACTTC. Translated, it gives CASSFTGGAGETQYF. This chain connects TRBV5-1 to TRBJ2-5; D may be TRBD1 or TRBD2 (6 bases each). This CDR3 comprises 15 residues. Germline V gene sequence: CDR1 SGHRS, CDR2 YFSETQ. Trimming took 2 bases from V and 5 from J, leaving 16 bases between them.

This clonotype was observed at least ten times. The CDR3 bases are TGTGCCAGCAGCTTAGAAAGAATGGATACGCAGTATTTT. It translates to CASSLERMDTQYF. This rearrangement joins TRBV11-2 to TRBJ2-3; no definite D call. Between the trimmed V and J ends, which lost 0 bases and 6 bases, there was a span of 7 bases. Looked up from germline, CDR1 is SGHAT and CDR2 is FQNNGV. This CDR3 is built from 13 residues.

This clonotype has at least ten counts. The rearrangement joins TRBV19 to TRBJ1-1, with 7 bases lining up with TRBD1. This CDR3 is built from 13 residues. CDR1 is LNHDA, CDR2 SQIVND, per germline (reference sequence). Trimming removed 7 bases from V and 9 bases from J; junction bases left unmatched: 11. The chain's CDR3 is CASTPEGGQKAFF. DNA for the CDR3: TGTGCCAGTACCCCCGAGGGGGGACAGAAAGCTTTCTTT.

The chain uses TRBV28 and TRBJ2-1; D is possibly TRBD1 (6 bases). The CDR3 covers 14 residues. Per the germline V gene, CDR1 is MDHEN and CDR2 is SYDVKM. V was pared by 5 bases and J by 2 bases, with 10 bases between. CDR3 region: CASSGTLAYNEQFF. CDR3 in DNA: TGTGCCAGCAGTGGGACATTGGCCTACAATGAGCAGTTCTTC.

This clonotype was counted a few times. V gene TRBV4-1 combines with J gene TRBJ2-7; D is undetermined. V was cut by 4 bases and J by 4 bases, with 17 bases left in between. CDR3 length equals 15 residues. Germline V lookup: CDR1 MGHRA, CDR2 YSYEKL. This chain's CDR3 is CASSRGSSVGYEQYF. For the CDR3, the DNA is TGCGCCAGCAGCCGCGGATCCTCGGTGGGATACGAGCAGTACTTC.

This clonotype showed up many times. V gene TRBV9 combines with J gene TRBJ2-7; 8 nucleotides match TRBD1. Per germline, CDR1 SGDLS and CDR2 YYNGEE. The CDR3 has 14 residues. J lost 3 bases, V lost 4 bases, and 6 bases had no gene match. CDR3 region: CASSPRTGHYEQYF. For the CDR3, the DNA is TGTGCCAGCAGCCCCCGGACAGGGCACTACGAGCAGTACTTC.

This sequence joins TRBV4-2 and TRBJ1-2, with a tentative D call TRBD1 (5 bases). Deletions cut 1 base from V and 14 bases from J, with 14 bases between. This CDR3 comprises 12 residues. The germline V gene has CDR1 LGHNA and CDR2 YNFKEQ. CDR3 region: CASSQGRDAQTF. The CDR3 nucleotides read TGTGCCAGCAGCCAAGGACGGGACGCCCAAACCTTC.

The chain links TRBV28 to TRBJ2-1; 9 positions match TRBD1. Germline V lookup: CDR1 MDHEN, CDR2 SYDVKM. CDR3 length: 13 residues. V gave up 6 bases and J gave up 6 bases; unmatched junction bases: 3. CDR3 protein: CASSSTGGNEQFF. CDR3 sequence (DNA): TGTGCCAGCAGCTCGACAGGGGGCAATGAGCAGTTCTTC.